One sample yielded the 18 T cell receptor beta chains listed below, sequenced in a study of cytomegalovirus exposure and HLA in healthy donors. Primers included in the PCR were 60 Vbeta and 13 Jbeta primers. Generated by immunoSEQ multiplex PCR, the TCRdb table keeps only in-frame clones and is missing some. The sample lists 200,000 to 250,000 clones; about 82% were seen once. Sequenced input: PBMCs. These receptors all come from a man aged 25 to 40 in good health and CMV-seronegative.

For the CDR3, the DNA is TGTGCCAGCACGATGACGGGACAGGGTATTCAGCCCCAGCATTTT. Its protein product is CASTMTGQGIQPQHF. This chain links TRBV2 with TRBJ1-5, with TRBD1 matching over 9 bases. Germline lookup yields CDR1 SNHLY and CDR2 FYNNEI. The ends lost 7 bases at V and 6 bases at J; junction bases unmatched: 10. This CDR3 is 15 amino acids long.

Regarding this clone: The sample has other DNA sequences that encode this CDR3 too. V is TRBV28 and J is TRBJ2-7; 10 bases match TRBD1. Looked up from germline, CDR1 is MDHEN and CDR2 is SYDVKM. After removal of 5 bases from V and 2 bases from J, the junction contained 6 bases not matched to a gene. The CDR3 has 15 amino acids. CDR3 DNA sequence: TGTGCCAGCAGTGCTGGACAGGGGGTACCCTACGAGCAGTACTTC. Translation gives CASSAGQGVPYEQYF.

CDR3 bases: TGCGCCAGCAGCCTCTTTCGCGGGGGAAGGGATGAGCAGTTCTTC. This sequence encodes CASSLFRGGRDEQFF. The chain employs TRBV4-3 and TRBJ2-1, with 7 bases lining up with TRBD2. CDR3 length equals 15 residues. The J segment lost 8 bases and the V segment lost 4 bases, leaving 11 bases of the junction unmatched. Germline CDR1 reads LGHNA; CDR2 reads YSLEER.

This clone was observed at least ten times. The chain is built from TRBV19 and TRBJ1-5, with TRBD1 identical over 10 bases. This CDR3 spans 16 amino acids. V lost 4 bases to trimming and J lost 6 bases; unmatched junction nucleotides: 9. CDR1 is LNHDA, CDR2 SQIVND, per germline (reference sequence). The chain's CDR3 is CASSKSRDRGSQPQHF. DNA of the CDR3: TGTGCCAGTAGTAAGAGCCGGGACAGGGGTAGTCAGCCCCAGCATTTT.

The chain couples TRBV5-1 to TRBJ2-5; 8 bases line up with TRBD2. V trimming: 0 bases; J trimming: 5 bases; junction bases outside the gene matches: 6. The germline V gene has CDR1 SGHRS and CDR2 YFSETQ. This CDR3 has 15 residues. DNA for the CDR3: TGCGCCAGCAGCTTGGCGCTAGCGGGCAGGGAGACCCAGTACTTC. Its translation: CASSLALAGRETQYF.

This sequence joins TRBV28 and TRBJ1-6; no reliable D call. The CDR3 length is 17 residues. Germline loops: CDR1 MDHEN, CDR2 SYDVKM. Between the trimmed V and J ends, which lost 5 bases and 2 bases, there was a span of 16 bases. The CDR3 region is CASSPNWGVTYNSPLHF. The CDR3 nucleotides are TGTGCCAGCAGTCCGAATTGGGGAGTCACCTATAATTCACCCCTCCACTTT.

Here the CDR3 reads CASSQEGSGGAADEQFF. CDR3 bases: TGCGCCAGCAGCCAAGAAGGCAGCGGGGGGGCCGCGGATGAGCAGTTCTTC. This chain connects TRBV4-1 to TRBJ2-1, with 10 bases aligning to TRBD2. This CDR3 spans 17 amino acids. J gave up 8 bases and V 0 bases, and 10 bases lay outside the gene matches. Germline loops: CDR1 MGHRA, CDR2 YSYEKL.

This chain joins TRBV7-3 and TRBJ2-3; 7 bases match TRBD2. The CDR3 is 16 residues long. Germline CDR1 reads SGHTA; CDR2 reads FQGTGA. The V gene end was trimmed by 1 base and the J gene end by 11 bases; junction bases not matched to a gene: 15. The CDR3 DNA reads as TGTGCCAGCAGCTTAAGTACGGGGGGAAGAGATACGTTGCAGTATTTT. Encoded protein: CASSLSTGGRDTLQYF.

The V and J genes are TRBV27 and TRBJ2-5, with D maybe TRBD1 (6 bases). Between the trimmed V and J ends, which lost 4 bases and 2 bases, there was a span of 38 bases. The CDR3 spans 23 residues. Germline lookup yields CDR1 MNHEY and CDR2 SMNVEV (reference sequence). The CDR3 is CASSCLTGTPPPSTRPPQETQYF. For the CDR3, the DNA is TGTGCCAGCAGTTGTTTGACCGGGACACCTCCTCCCAGTACTAGGCCTCCTCAAGAGACCCAGTACTTC.

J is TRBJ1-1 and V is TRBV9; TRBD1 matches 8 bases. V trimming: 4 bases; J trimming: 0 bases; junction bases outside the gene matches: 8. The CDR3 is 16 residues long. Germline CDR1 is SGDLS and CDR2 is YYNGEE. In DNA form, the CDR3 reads TGTGCCAGCAGCCTCCTTTGGACAGGGATGAACACTGAAGCTTTCTTT. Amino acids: CASSLLWTGMNTEAFF.

The CDR3 DNA sequence: TGCGCCAGCAGCTTGGCCACCCAAGGGGCCCAGTACTTC. Translated, it gives CASSLATQGAQYF. The chain carries TRBV5-1 and TRBJ2-5; a weak D match, TRBD1 (5 bases). There are 13 residues in the CDR3. CDR1 SGHRS and CDR2 YFSETQ come from the germline V gene. The V gene lost 0 bases and the J gene lost 9 bases, with 12 bases spanning the gap.

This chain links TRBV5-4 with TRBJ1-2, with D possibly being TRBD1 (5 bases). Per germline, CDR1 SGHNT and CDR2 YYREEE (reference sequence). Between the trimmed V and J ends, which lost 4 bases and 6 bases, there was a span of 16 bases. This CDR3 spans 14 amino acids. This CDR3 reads CASSPGGGSNGYTF. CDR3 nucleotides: TGTGCCAGCAGCCCGGGGGGGGGTTCAAATGGCTACACCTTC.

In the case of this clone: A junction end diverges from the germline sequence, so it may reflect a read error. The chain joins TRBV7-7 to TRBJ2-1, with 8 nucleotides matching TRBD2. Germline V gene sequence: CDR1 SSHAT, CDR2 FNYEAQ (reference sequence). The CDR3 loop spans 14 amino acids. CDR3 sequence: CASSRGGSYNEQFF. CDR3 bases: TGTGCTAGCAGCCGGGGGGGCTCCTACAATGAGCAGTTCTTC. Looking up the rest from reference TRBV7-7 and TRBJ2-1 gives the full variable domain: GAGVSQSPRYKVTKRGQDVTLRCDPISSHATLYWYQQALGQGPEFLTYFNYEAQPDKSGLPSDRFSAERPEGSISTLTIQRTEQRDSAMYRCASSRGGSYNEQFFGPGTRLTVL.

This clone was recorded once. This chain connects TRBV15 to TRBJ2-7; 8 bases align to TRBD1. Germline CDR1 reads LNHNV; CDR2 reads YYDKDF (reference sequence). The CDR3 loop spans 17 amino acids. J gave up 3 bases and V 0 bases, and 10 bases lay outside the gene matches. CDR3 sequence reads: CATSRDQPGGARYEQYF. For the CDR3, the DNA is TGTGCCACCAGCAGAGATCAACCAGGGGGCGCCCGCTACGAGCAGTACTTC.

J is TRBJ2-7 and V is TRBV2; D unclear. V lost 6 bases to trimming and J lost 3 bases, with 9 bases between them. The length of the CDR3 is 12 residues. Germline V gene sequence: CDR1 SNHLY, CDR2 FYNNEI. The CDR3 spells CASSRLVYEQYF. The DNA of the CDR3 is TGTGCCAGCAGCCGTCTCGTCTACGAGCAGTACTTC. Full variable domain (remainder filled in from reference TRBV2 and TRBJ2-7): EPEVTQTPSHQVTQMGQEVILRCVPISNHLYFYWYRQILGQKVEFLVSFYNNEISEKSEIFDDQFSVERPDGSNFTLKIRSTKLEDSAMYFCASSRLVYEQYFGPGTRLTVT.

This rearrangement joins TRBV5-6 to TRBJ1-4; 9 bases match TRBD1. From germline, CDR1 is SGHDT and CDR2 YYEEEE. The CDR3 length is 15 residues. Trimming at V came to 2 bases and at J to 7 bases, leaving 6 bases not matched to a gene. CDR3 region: CASSFGGQGSEKLFF. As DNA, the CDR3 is TGTGCCAGCAGCTTTGGAGGACAGGGGAGTGAAAAACTGTTTTTT.

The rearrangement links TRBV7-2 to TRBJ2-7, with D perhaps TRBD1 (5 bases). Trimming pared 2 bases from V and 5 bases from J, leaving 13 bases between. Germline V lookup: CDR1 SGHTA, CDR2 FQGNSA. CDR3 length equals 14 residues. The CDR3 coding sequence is TGTGCCAGCAGCTTAACTGCAGGGTCTGACGAGCAGTACTTC. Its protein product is CASSLTAGSDEQYF.

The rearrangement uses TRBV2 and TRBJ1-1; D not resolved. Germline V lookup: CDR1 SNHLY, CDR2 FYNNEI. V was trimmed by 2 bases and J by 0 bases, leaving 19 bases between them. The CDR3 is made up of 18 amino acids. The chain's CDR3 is CASSEFSSRDFVNTEAFF. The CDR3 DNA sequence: TGTGCCAGCAGTGAATTTTCGTCGAGGGATTTCGTGAACACTGAAGCTTTCTTT.